This T cell receptor (beta chain) was sequenced during a study of Ad26.COV2.S vaccination and SARS-CoV-2 variants. About the research overall: Administration of Ad26.COV2.S was intramuscular, either once or twice 56 days apart.

Treatment in this sample: about 20 received Ad26.COV2.S at low or high dose, single or two shots; about 5 received placebo; per-sample allocation not given. Repertoires come from day 63 after the first vaccine or placebo injection. An Ad26 vector expressing Wuhan-strain SARS-CoV-2 spike constituted the vaccine. Some clones are missing from TCRdb's copy, which holds only in-frame ones; the method was immunoSEQ multiplex PCR. The sample gives some 410,000 clones, 92% of which show up once; roughly 1.7% is in the top ten. From germline, CDR1 is SGHNT and CDR2 YYREEE (reference sequence). Deletions cut 5 bases from V and 5 bases from J, with 8 bases between. This CDR3 is 12 amino acids long.

The chain has TRBV5-4 and TRBJ2-1; a possible D gene is TRBD2 (5 bases). The receptor was derived from a person aged 18-65 years who received the Ad26.COV2.S COVID-19 vaccine or a placebo. Sequenced material: peripheral blood, taken in a trial of Ad26.COV2.S vaccine versus placebo. The CDR3 sequence is CASRGLDNEQFF. In DNA, the CDR3 is TGTGCCAGCAGAGGACTCGACAATGAGCAGTTCTTC. The variable domain in full, with the rest retrieved from reference TRBV5-4 and TRBJ2-1, is ETGVTQSPTHLIKTRGQQVTLRCSSQSGHNTVSWYQQALGQGPQFIFQYYREEENGRGNFPPRFSGLQFPNYSSELNVNALELDDSALYLCASRGLDNEQFFGPGTRLTVL.